This passage covers 32 T cell receptor beta chains from one sample sequenced in a study of blood T cell repertoires in COVID-19. Assay used: immunoSEQ multiplex PCR; TCRdb lists only in-frame clones, some missing. The sample consists of 230,000 or so clones, 80% to 90% of them appearing once. Sequenced input: peripheral blood. The receptors come from a woman older than 75 with COVID-19, enrolled during active disease.

CDR3 in amino acids: CASSLGTGWTEAFF. The CDR3 nucleotides read TGTGCCAGCAGCTTAGGGACAGGGTGGACTGAAGCTTTCTTT. The chain carries TRBV7-2 and TRBJ1-1, with 8 bases fitting TRBD1. CDR3 length: 14 amino acids. Looked up from germline, CDR1 is SGHTA and CDR2 is FQGNSA. Trimming at V came to 1 base and at J to 5 bases, leaving 3 bases not matched to a gene.

There are a few counts of this clone. The genes are TRBV5-1 and TRBJ2-1; a weak D match, TRBD2 (6 bases). CDR3 length equals 17 residues. Germline V CDR1 and CDR2: SGHRS, YFSETQ. Trimming pared 3 bases from V and 4 bases from J, leaving 20 bases between. The CDR3 region has the DNA TGCGCCAGCAGCTCCGCTTTGGCGGGGAGGATTTACAATGAGCAGTTCTTC. Translated: CASSSALAGRIYNEQFF.

The CDR3 loop is CAISGREEQPQHF. As DNA, the CDR3 is TGTGCCATCAGTGGCCGGGAAGAACAGCCCCAGCATTTT. The rearrangement uses TRBV10-3 and TRBJ1-5; D uncertain. V gave up 4 bases and J gave up 7 bases, with 11 bases separating them. This CDR3 spans 13 amino acids. Germline CDR1 reads ENHRY; CDR2 reads SYGVKD.

The rearrangement joins TRBV30 to TRBJ2-6; D call uncertain. V shed 3 bases and J shed 3 bases, with 9 bases lying between them. Looked up from germline, CDR1 is GTSNPN and CDR2 is SVGIG (reference sequence). The CDR3 is 14 amino acids. In nucleotides, the CDR3 is TGTGCCTGGAGCGCCCTAGGTGGGGCCAACGTCCTGACTTTC. Amino acids: CAWSALGGANVLTF.

The rearrangement uses TRBV4-2 and TRBJ2-3; possibly TRBD2 for D (6 bases). The V gene's germline CDR1 is LGHNA and CDR2 YNFKEQ. The CDR3 extends over 16 amino acids. V was cut by 1 base and J by 4 bases, with 15 bases left in between. Here the CDR3 reads CASSQATVAVPDTQYF. CDR3 DNA sequence: TGTGCCAGCAGCCAAGCGACGGTAGCGGTACCAGATACGCAGTATTTT.

This rearrangement joins TRBV4-2 to TRBJ2-4; weak D call: TRBD1 (6 bases). V lost 0 bases and J 9 bases, leaving 21 bases between the germline ends. The V gene's germline CDR1 is LGHNA and CDR2 YNFKEQ. The CDR3 runs to 17 residues. This CDR3 reads CASSQENGGRGIGIQYF. The CDR3 DNA is TGTGCCAGCAGCCAAGAAAATGGGGGCAGGGGTATCGGCATTCAGTACTTC.

V usage is TRBV6-5 and J usage is TRBJ1-1, with D perhaps matching TRBD1 (6 bases). The CDR3 spans 15 residues. V shed 6 bases and J shed 1 base, with 15 bases lying between them. CDR1 and CDR2 (germline): MNHEY, SVGAGI. In DNA form, the CDR3 reads TGTGCCAGCAGCCTACCTTCGGGACAGAACACTGAAGCTTTCTTT. This encodes CASSLPSGQNTEAFF.

The chain links TRBV30 to TRBJ1-3, with D perhaps TRBD1 (6 bases). In germline, CDR1 is GTSNPN, CDR2 SVGIG (reference sequence). The CDR3 length is 16 residues. V lost 2 bases and J 2 bases, leaving 16 bases between the germline ends. The CDR3 nucleotides read TGTGCCTGGAGTACCTACAGGGTAGGCACTGGAAACACCATATATTTT. The encoded protein is CAWSTYRVGTGNTIYF.

The CDR3 nucleotides are TGCGCCAGCAGCTTGGAGTCCAGGAGCAATCAGCCCCAGCATTTT. Residues: CASSLESRSNQPQHF. The V call is TRBV5-1, the J call TRBJ1-5; no reliable D call. V was cut by 0 bases and J by 1 base, with 8 bases left in between. CDR3 size: 15 residues. Germline V gene lookup returns CDR1 SGHRS and CDR2 YFSETQ.

The V gene is TRBV5-1, the J gene TRBJ1-1; D uncertain. Per germline, CDR1 SGHRS and CDR2 YFSETQ. The V and J ends lost 1 base and 1 base respectively, with 11 bases between them. CDR3 length: 15 amino acids. Written as DNA, the CDR3 is TGCGCCAGCAGCTTGTTGGGCACCTCGAACACTGAAGCTTTCTTT. Residues: CASSLLGTSNTEAFF.

CDR3 in DNA: TGTGCCATGAAGGGGACAGGGATAGGAAACACTGAAGCTTTCTTT. Translating gives CAMKGTGIGNTEAFF. The chain links TRBV6-5 to TRBJ1-1; TRBD1 matches at 9 bases. V gave up 10 bases and J gave up 2 bases; unmatched junction bases: 11. The CDR3 runs 15 residues. CDR1 and CDR2 from the germline V gene are MNHEY and SVGAGI.

The chain links TRBV19 to TRBJ2-7; 7 bases match TRBD1. There are 12 residues in the CDR3. CDR1 and CDR2 (germline): LNHDA, SQIVND (reference sequence). Unmatched junction bases numbered 8, after V lost 10 bases and J lost 5 bases. CDR3 DNA: TGTGCCACCCAGGCAGGGGGTGACGAGCAGTACTTC. It yields the protein CATQAGGDEQYF.

The V call is TRBV2, the J call TRBJ1-5; D possibly corresponds to TRBD1 (6 bases). This CDR3 has 14 amino acids. V was trimmed by 4 bases and J by 4 bases, leaving 11 bases between them. Germline CDR1 is SNHLY and CDR2 is FYNNEI. CDR3 nucleotide sequence: TGTGCCAGCAGTGGGGGAAGGGGGAATCAGCCCCAGCATTTT. The encoded protein is CASSGGRGNQPQHF.

J is TRBJ2-3 and V is TRBV5-1, with 7 bases lining up with TRBD2. Unmatched junction bases numbered 6, after V lost 0 bases and J lost 2 bases. The CDR3 sequence is 16 residues long. Germline CDR1 is SGHRS and CDR2 is YFSETQ. The CDR3 spells CASSLERAGPTDTQYF. The CDR3 DNA reads TGCGCCAGCAGCTTGGAGCGAGCGGGGCCCACAGATACGCAGTATTTT.

This rearrangement joins TRBV19 to TRBJ2-3; D perhaps matches TRBD2 (6 bases). From germline, CDR1 is LNHDA and CDR2 SQIVND (reference sequence). CDR3 length equals 14 residues. V was trimmed by 2 bases and J by 2 bases, leaving 8 bases between them. The CDR3 loop reads CASSIRTTTDTQYF. The DNA for the CDR3 is TGTGCCAGTAGTATAAGGACTACCACAGATACGCAGTATTTT.

This clone was observed a handful of times. This sequence joins TRBV6-5 and TRBJ1-3; no clear D. V was shortened by 6 bases and J by 8 bases, with 20 bases between the two germline ends. CDR3 length equals 15 residues. The germline V gene encodes CDR1 MNHEY and CDR2 SVGAGI. The CDR3 region is CASSLPRGWLDTIYF. In DNA, the CDR3 is TGTGCCAGCAGCCTCCCCCGGGGATGGTTGGACACCATATATTTT.

This chain links TRBV24-1 with TRBJ2-7, with TRBD1 identical over 12 bases. The CDR3 is 15 residues long. V lost 3 bases and J lost 4; bases outside the gene matches: 3. The germline V gene has CDR1 KGHDR and CDR2 SFDVKD. Written as DNA, the CDR3 is TGTGCCACCAGTGATCCGGGACAGGGGGCTTACGAGCAGTACTTC. Amino acids: CATSDPGQGAYEQYF.

This chain links TRBV3-1 (or the pseudogene TRBV3-2) with TRBJ1-6; 9 bases agree with TRBD1. J was trimmed by 11 bases and V by 3 bases; bases with no gene match: 5. CDR3 size: 14 residues. Germline V gives CDR1 LGHDT, CDR2 YNNKEL (reference sequence). The CDR3 loop is CASSQAGTGTPLHF. CDR3 coding DNA: TGTGCCAGCAGCCAGGCCGGGACAGGGACACCCCTCCACTTT.

The CDR3: CASSLGVWGAPLHF. As DNA, the CDR3 is TGCGCCAGCAGCTTGGGGGTCTGGGGAGCACCCCTCCACTTT. The gene calls are TRBV5-1 and TRBJ1-6; no definite D call. The germline V and J ends were trimmed by 0 bases and 11 bases, with 12 bases remaining between them. Germline CDR1 is SGHRS and CDR2 is YFSETQ. The CDR3 runs 14 residues.

For the CDR3, the DNA is TGTGCCAGCAGTTCAGGGAGGGCTTACGAGCAGTACTTC. Residues: CASSSGRAYEQYF. The chain couples TRBV6-5 to TRBJ2-7; TRBD2 agrees at 7 bases. J gave up 4 bases and V 4 bases, and 4 bases lay outside the gene matches. The CDR3 is 13 residues long. Per the germline V gene, CDR1 is MNHEY and CDR2 is SVGAGI.

This clone was seen just once. J is TRBJ2-1 and V is TRBV28, with D possibly being TRBD1 (6 bases). The germline V gene encodes CDR1 MDHEN and CDR2 SYDVKM. Trimming pared 0 bases from V and 9 bases from J, leaving 18 bases between. This CDR3 has 16 residues. The CDR3 DNA sequence: TGTGCCAGCAGTTTATGGGGTGGGACACTGGGGGTTGAGCAGTTCTTC. Translated: CASSLWGGTLGVEQFF.

The V call is TRBV18, the J call TRBJ1-1; unclear D gene. The CDR3 totals 13 residues. From germline, CDR1 is KGHSH and CDR2 LQKENI. The V end lost 6 bases, the J end lost 1 base, and 9 bases lay between the germline ends. Here the CDR3 reads CASSSEPNTEAFF. For the CDR3, the DNA is TGTGCCAGCTCGTCTGAGCCGAACACTGAAGCTTTCTTT.

The table lists this clone with a few counts. The J gene is TRBJ2-3, the V gene TRBV25-1, with 7 bases identical to TRBD1. V lost 2 bases and J lost 1; bases outside the gene matches: 3. Germline CDR1 MGHDK, CDR2 SYGVNS. This CDR3 spans 15 amino acids. Here the CDR3 reads CASSEAGQGTDTQYF. As DNA, the CDR3 is TGTGCCAGCAGTGAAGCCGGACAGGGCACAGATACGCAGTATTTT.

The J gene is TRBJ2-7, the V gene TRBV28; a weak D match, TRBD1 (5 bases). V was shortened by 3 bases and J by 3 bases, with 9 bases between the two germline ends. CDR1 MDHEN and CDR2 SYDVKM come from the germline V gene. The CDR3 sequence is 13 residues long. The CDR3 DNA is TGTGCCAGCAGTTTGCCAGGGAACTACGAGCAGTACTTC. Translated, it gives CASSLPGNYEQYF.

The V gene is TRBV6-5, the J gene TRBJ2-7, with D possibly TRBD2 on 6 matching bases. Trimming cost V 6 bases and J 1 base, with 16 bases left between them. CDR3 length equals 15 residues. Germline values: CDR1 MNHEY, CDR2 SVGAGI. CDR3 amino acids: CASRRGPGRSYEQYF. The CDR3 DNA is TGTGCCAGCAGACGTGGACCTGGGAGGTCCTACGAGCAGTACTTC.

A few counts support this clone. At the DNA level, this CDR3 is encoded by other sequences in the same sample as well. V gene TRBV6-5 combines with J gene TRBJ1-6; TRBD1 matches at 9 bases. The J segment lost 5 bases and the V segment lost 6 bases, leaving 2 bases of the junction unmatched. This CDR3 has 14 amino acids. Germline V gene lookup returns CDR1 MNHEY and CDR2 SVGAGI. CDR3 bases: TGTGCCAGCAGCCGGGACAGGGATAATTCACCCCTCCACTTT. It translates to CASSRDRDNSPLHF.

J is TRBJ1-5 and V is TRBV3-1 (or the pseudogene TRBV3-2); the D is unclear. Germline CDR1 is LGHDT and CDR2 is YNNKEL (reference sequence). Deletions cut 4 bases from V and 4 bases from J, with 11 bases between. The CDR3 extends over 14 amino acids. Here the CDR3 DNA reads TGTGCCAGCAGCCTTCAGTATTTGAATCAGCCCCAGCATTTT. This encodes CASSLQYLNQPQHF.

The V gene is TRBV28, the J gene TRBJ2-5, with a tentative D call TRBD2 (6 bases). Germline CDR1 is MDHEN and CDR2 is SYDVKM. CDR3 length: 15 residues. Trimming left V 5 bases short and J 5 bases short, with 18 bases between. The DNA for the CDR3 is TGTGCCAGCAGTCCCCGCGGGGCCCTCGGGGAGACCCAGTACTTC. Its protein is CASSPRGALGETQYF.

The rearrangement joins TRBV5-1 to TRBJ2-1; TRBD2 agrees at 10 bases. Looked up from germline, CDR1 is SGHRS and CDR2 is YFSETQ. V trimming: 0 bases; J trimming: 6 bases; junction bases outside the gene matches: 3. This CDR3 comprises 15 residues. The CDR3 protein is CASSLETSGFNEQFF. Here the CDR3 DNA reads TGCGCCAGCAGCTTGGAGACTAGCGGGTTCAATGAGCAGTTCTTC. The whole variable domain, remainder taken from reference TRBV5-1 and TRBJ2-1, is KAGVTQTPRYLIKTRGQQVTLSCSPISGHRSVSWYQQTPGQGLQFLFEYFSETQRNKGNFPGRFSGRQFSNSRSEMNVSTLELGDSALYLCASSLETSGFNEQFFGPGTRLTVL.

J is TRBJ1-2 and V is TRBV7-2; D is unresolved. Germline lookup yields CDR1 SGHTA and CDR2 FQGNSA. Trimming took 5 bases from V and 8 from J, leaving 9 bases between them. The CDR3 spans 11 residues. The DNA of the CDR3 is TGTGCCAGCAGCCCGTCTATAGGCTACACCTTC. It specifies CASSPSIGYTF.

The V and J genes are TRBV5-6 and TRBJ1-6; 7 bases fit TRBD1. Per the germline V gene, CDR1 is SGHDT and CDR2 is YYEEEE. CDR3 length: 15 amino acids. The V segment lost 3 bases and the J segment 10 bases; nucleotides outside the gene matches: 10. The DNA of the CDR3 is TGTGCCAGCAGCTGGTCCGACAGGGTCCACTCACCCCTCCACTTT. Translation: CASSWSDRVHSPLHF. Supplemented by reference TRBV5-6 and TRBJ1-6, the full variable domain reads DAGVTQSPTHLIKTRGQQVTLRCSPKSGHDTVSWYQQALGQGPQFIFQYYEEEERQRGNFPDRFSGHQFPNYSSELNVNALLLGDSALYLCASSWSDRVHSPLHFGNGTRLTVT.

V gene TRBV12-3 or TRBV12-4 combines with J gene TRBJ2-2, with a weak D call TRBD1 (5 bases). Trimming removed 5 bases at V and 9 bases at J, with 13 bases between. The CDR3 runs to 13 residues. CDR3 in DNA: TGTGCCAGCAGTGCAGCAGGGATTCGGGAGCTGTTTTTT. Translation gives CASSAAGIRELFF.